This TCR beta chain appears in the sequencing data of a study of T-cell reconstitution after alpha-beta-depleted transplantation in children. As it was prepared, the TCRbeta library received unique molecular identifiers. TCRdb re-called the PCR reads with MiXCR, one entry per CDR3 protein. The repertoire consists of some 490,000 distinct CDR3 sequences, with around 12% occurring once and the leading ten covering less than 6.5%. Germline V gene data show CDR1 as LGHNA and CDR2 as YSLEER. The CDR3 is 14 amino acids. The trim removed 4 bases at V and 2 bases at J, leaving 4 bases unmatched. The receptor was derived from a human donor who donated a stem cell graft to a child with combined immunodeficiency. This specimen was PBMCs from the stem cell graft donor, taken from the stem cell graft. This chain links TRBV4-3 with TRBJ2-7; 8 nucleotides agree with TRBD2. The CDR3 DNA is TGCGCCAGCAGCCGGGGACTAGTCGCCTACGAGCAGTACTTC. Its protein is CASSRGLVAYEQYF.